This TCR beta chain was sequenced in a study of cytomegalovirus exposure and HLA in healthy donors. Data came from immunoSEQ multiplex PCR; TCRdb stores just in-frame clones and leaves some out. The sample lists approximately 260,000 clones, around 87% seen once, with around 1.3% in the top ten. The donors were members of the validation cohort, which comprised roughly 120 subjects and was separate from the first cohort of around 700 subjects. The receptor comes from a woman in her 30s in good health and CMV-seropositive. Sequencing was done on a sample of PBMCs.

The CDR3 loop is CASTPGADEQYF. The CDR3 DNA sequence: TGTGCCAGCACCCCAGGGGCGGACGAGCAGTACTTC. The rearrangement joins TRBV7-9 to TRBJ2-7; TRBD1 is a possible D gene (6 bases). The CDR3 has 12 amino acids. Trimming shortened V by 7 bases and J by 5 bases, and 12 bases separated the two germline ends. CDR1 and CDR2 (germline): SEHNR, FQNEAQ (reference sequence).